Listed here are 3 T cell receptor beta chains from one sample, sequenced in a study of cytomegalovirus exposure and HLA in healthy donors (dated by TCRdb to about 2017). Libraries were built with the immunoSEQ multiplex PCR assay. For the multiplex PCR, a mixture combining 60 forward primers for TCR Vbeta segments and 13 reverse primers for TCR Jbeta segments was used. The clones in this table, taken by TCRdb from immuneACCESS, are in-frame only. Not every clone is retained; where verified, under half of the shortfall comes from an unresolved V gene, and the cause of the rest is unknown. The sample table contains fewer than 200,000 clones; only one count was recorded for about 80% of them. 2.2% of the sample is in the top ten clones. Sample: PBMCs. The receptors were gathered from a woman in her twenties or thirties in good health and CMV-seronegative.

The chain joins TRBV21-1 to TRBJ1-6; the D call of TRBD1 is as the table states it, not checked on the DNA. TRBV21-1 is a pseudogene. The CDR3 sequence is 16 residues long. Written as DNA, the CDR3 is TGTGCCAGCAGCAAAATCCGAACATTTTATAATTCACCCCTCCACTTT. Encoded protein: CASSKIRTFYNSPLHF.

V gene TRBV5-6 combines with J gene TRBJ1-4; D unresolved. CDR3 length: 18 residues. Per germline, CDR1 SGHDT and CDR2 YYEEEE. V lost 1 base, J lost 1 base, and 17 bases lay in between. The CDR3 DNA reads TGTGCCAGCAGCTTGTATGTCGGGTCGCTCGTAACTAATGAAAAACTGTTTTTT. It translates to CASSLYVGSLVTNEKLFF.

The V gene is TRBV5-4, the J gene TRBJ2-3; perhaps TRBD1 as D (6 bases). The germline V gene encodes CDR1 SGHNT and CDR2 YYREEE (reference sequence). The CDR3 runs 16 residues. With 0 bases removed from V and 3 bases from J, the gap between germline ends came to 14 bases. CDR3 in amino acids: CASSLAIGGRTDTQYF. The CDR3 DNA reads TGTGCCAGCAGCTTGGCCATTGGGGGCAGGACAGATACGCAGTATTTT.